The following is a T cell receptor beta chain sequence with its context. Its specificity is not known. The entry originates in a study of cytomegalovirus exposure and HLA in healthy donors. Findings and limits, study-wide: It was reportedly the case that the classifier diagnosed cytomegalovirus status with high specificity and sensitivity.

Though probably carrying unrecorded immune exposures, donors were nominally healthy at sampling. PCR used 60 Vbeta primers and 13 Jbeta primers. Only in-frame clones appear in the TCRdb table, and some are missing; sequencing was by immunoSEQ multiplex PCR. Among approximately 160,000 clones, 75% were seen once, and the ten largest hold 3%. The sample consisted of PBMCs. The clonotype originates from a woman between 50 and 59 years old in good health and CMV-seropositive.

CDR3 protein: CSAQGNIQYF. The CDR3 region has the DNA TGCAGTGCCCAGGGAAACATTCAGTACTTC. The chain joins TRBV20-1 to TRBJ2-4; D may be TRBD1 (5 bases). Germline loops: CDR1 DFQATT, CDR2 SNEGSKA (reference sequence). V was clipped by 6 bases and J by 6 bases, with 6 bases between them. This CDR3 comprises 10 residues.